The TCR beta chain under discussion was sequenced for a study of response to subunit inactivated influenza vaccine (dated by TCRdb to the late 2010s). Turning to the overall study: Deep quantitative profiling of the T cell receptor repertoire was used in the study to follow responses to a trivalent subunit inactivated influenza vaccine.

The library was built by means of RT-PCR. These reads were obtained on an Illumina HiSeq 2500. Using fastp at Q25 and MiXCR, TCRdb reprocessed the public reads and kept productive beta chains. Each CDR3 protein appears once, grouped with its most common genes and DNA. Present in this sample are about 520,000 distinct CDR3 sequences, 25% of which were seen just once. The ten biggest clones cover around 2% of the sample. Study-wide findings and limitations: According to the authors, only a limited number of new T cells may be recruited by each seasonal influenza vaccination.

There are a few counts of this clonotype. It has no known antigen specificity. The input lacks base qualities; no much larger clone sits a single base away. Including cysteine and phenylalanine, the CDR3 has 14 amino acids. The CDR3 DNA has 42 bases and is translated from base 1. CDR1 and CDR2 were assigned from the germline V gene as SGHRS and YFSETQ. V loses 4 bases at its end and J loses 5 bases; junction bases beyond the gene matches: 6. The rearranged segments are TRBV5-1 and TRBJ2-7; 10 bases in the middle match TRBD1. The specimen comprised CD4+ T cells sorted from PBMCs, sampled 5 days after vaccination. The clonotype comes from a man over 45 who received an inactivated influenza vaccine. Donor details come from another sample of the same person, matched by shared clones. The nucleotides read TGCGCCAGCAGCGAAAGACAGGGGGCGGACGAGCAGTACTTC. Its translation is CASSERQGADEQYF.